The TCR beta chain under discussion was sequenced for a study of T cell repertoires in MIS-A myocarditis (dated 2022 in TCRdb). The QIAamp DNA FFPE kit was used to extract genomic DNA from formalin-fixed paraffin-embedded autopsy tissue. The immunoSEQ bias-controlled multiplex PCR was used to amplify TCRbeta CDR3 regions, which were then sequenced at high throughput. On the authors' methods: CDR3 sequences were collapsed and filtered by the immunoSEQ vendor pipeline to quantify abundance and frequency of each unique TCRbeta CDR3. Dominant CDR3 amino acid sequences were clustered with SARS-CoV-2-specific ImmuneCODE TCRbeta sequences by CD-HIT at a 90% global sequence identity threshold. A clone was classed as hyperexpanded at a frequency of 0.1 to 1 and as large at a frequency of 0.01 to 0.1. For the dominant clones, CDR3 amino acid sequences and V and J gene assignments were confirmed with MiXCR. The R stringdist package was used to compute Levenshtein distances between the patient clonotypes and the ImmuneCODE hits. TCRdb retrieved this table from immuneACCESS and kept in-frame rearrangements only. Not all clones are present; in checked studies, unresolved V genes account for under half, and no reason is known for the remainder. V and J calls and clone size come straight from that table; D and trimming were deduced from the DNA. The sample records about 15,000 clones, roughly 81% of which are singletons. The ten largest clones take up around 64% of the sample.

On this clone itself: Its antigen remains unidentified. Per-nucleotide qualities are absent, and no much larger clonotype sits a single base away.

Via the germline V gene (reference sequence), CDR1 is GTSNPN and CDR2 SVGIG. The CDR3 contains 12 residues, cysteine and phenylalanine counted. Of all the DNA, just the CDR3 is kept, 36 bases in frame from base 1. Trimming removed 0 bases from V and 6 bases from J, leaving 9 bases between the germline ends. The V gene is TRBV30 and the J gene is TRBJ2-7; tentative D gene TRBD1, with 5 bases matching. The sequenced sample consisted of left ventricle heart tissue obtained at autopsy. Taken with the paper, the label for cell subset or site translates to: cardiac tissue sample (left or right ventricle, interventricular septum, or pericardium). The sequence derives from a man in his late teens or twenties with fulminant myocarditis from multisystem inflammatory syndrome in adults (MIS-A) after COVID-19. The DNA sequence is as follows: TGTGCCTGGAGTGTCGATAGGGGCGAGCAGTACTTC. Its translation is CAWSVDRGEQYF.